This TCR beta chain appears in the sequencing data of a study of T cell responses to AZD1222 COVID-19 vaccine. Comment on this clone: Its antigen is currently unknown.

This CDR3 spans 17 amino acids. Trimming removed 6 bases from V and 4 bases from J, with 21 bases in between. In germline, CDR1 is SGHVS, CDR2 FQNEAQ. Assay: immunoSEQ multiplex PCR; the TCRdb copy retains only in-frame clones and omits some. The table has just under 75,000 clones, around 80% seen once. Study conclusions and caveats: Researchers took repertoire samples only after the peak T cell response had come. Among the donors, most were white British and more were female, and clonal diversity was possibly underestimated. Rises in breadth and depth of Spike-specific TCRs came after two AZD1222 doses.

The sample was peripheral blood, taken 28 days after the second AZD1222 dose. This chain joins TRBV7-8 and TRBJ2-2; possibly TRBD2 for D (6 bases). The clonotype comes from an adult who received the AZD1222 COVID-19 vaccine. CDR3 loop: CASRPPGWRDITGELFF. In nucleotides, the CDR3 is TGTGCCAGCAGGCCACCGGGCTGGCGGGATATCACCGGGGAGCTGTTTTTT. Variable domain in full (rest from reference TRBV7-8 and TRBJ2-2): GAGVSQSPRYKVAKRGQDVALRCDPISGHVSLFWYQQALGQGPEFLTYFQNEAQLDKSGLPSDRFFAERPEGSVSTLKIQRTQQEDSAVYLCASRPPGWRDITGELFFGEGSRLTVL.